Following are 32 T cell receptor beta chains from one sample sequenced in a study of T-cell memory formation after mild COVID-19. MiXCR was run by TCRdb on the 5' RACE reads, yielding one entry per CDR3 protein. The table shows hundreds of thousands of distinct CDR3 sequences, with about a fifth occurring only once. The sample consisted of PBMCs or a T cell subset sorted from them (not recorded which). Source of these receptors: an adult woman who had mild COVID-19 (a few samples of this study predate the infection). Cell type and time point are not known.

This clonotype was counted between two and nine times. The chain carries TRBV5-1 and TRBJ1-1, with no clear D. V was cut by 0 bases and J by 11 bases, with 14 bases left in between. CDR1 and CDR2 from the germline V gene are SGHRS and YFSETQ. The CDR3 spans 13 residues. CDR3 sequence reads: CASSLEWRARAFF. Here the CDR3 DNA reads TGCGCCAGCAGCTTGGAGTGGAGGGCTCGGGCTTTCTTT.

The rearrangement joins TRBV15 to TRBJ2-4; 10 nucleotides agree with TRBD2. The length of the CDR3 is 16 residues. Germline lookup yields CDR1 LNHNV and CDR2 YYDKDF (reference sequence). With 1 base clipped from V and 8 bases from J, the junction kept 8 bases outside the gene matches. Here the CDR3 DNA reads TGTGCCACCAGCAGAGGTTCTAGCGGGAGTTTGTACATTCAGTACTTC. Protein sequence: CATSRGSSGSLYIQYF.

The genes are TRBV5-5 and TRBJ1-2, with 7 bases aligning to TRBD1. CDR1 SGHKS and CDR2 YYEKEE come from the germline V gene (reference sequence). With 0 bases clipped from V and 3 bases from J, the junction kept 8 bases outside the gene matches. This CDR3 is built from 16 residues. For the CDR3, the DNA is TGTGCCAGCAGCTTGGCTGCGACAGGGAATTACTATGGCTACACCTTC. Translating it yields CASSLAATGNYYGYTF.

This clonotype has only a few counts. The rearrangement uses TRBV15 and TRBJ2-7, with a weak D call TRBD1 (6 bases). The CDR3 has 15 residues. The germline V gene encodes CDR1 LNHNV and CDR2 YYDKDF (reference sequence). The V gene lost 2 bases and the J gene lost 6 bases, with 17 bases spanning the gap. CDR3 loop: CATSRYGTLETEQYF. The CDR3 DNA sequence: TGTGCCACCAGCAGATACGGGACACTTGAGACCGAGCAGTACTTC.

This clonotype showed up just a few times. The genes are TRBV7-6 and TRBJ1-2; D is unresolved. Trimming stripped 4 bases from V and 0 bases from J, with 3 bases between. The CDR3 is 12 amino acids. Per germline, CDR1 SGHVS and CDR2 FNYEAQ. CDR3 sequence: CASSWANYGYTF. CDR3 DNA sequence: TGTGCCAGCAGCTGGGCTAACTATGGCTACACCTTC.

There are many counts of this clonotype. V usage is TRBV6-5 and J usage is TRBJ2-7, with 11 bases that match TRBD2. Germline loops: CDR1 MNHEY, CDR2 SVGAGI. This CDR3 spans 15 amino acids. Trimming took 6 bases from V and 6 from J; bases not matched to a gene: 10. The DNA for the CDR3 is TGTGCCAGCAGGGCGACGACTAGCGGGAAACGCGAGCAGTACTTC. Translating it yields CASRATTSGKREQYF.

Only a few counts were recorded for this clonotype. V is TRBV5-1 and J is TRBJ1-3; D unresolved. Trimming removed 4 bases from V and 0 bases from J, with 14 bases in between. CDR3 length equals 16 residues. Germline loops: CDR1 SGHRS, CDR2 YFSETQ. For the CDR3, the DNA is TGCGCCAGCAGCGTGGGTTCGGGAGGCTCTGGAAACACCATATATTTT. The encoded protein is CASSVGSGGSGNTIYF.

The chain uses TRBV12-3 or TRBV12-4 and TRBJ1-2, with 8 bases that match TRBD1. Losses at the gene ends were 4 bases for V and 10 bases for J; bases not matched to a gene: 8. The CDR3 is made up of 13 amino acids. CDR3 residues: CASSSGQGRDYTF. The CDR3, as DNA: TGTGCCAGCAGTTCTGGACAGGGAAGAGACTACACCTTC.

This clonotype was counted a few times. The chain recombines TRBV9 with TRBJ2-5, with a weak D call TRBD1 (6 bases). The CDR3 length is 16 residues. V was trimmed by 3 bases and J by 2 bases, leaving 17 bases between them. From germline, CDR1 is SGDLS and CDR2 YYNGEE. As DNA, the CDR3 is TGTGCCAGCAGCGCAGGAGGCACAGGGACGCAAGAGACCCAGTACTTC. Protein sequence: CASSAGGTGTQETQYF.

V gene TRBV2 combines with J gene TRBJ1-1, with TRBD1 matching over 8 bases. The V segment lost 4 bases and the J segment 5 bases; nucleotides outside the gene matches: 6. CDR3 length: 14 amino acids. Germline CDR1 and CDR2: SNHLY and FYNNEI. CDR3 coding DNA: TGTGCCAGCAGTGGCAGGGGGCTGGGAACTGAAGCTTTCTTT. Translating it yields CASSGRGLGTEAFF.

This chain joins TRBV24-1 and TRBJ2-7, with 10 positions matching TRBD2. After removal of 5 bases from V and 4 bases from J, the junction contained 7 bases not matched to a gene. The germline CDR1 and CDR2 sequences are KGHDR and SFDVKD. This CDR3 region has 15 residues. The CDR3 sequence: CATSGLAGDGYEQYF. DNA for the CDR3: TGTGCCACCAGTGGGCTAGCGGGAGATGGGTACGAGCAGTACTTC.

DNA of the CDR3: TGTGCCAGCGACGAAATGGTTGGACCACCCTACGAGCAGTACTTC. Amino acid sequence: CASDEMVGPPYEQYF. The chain links TRBV6-1 to TRBJ2-7; D is undetermined. The CDR3 extends over 15 amino acids. V was shortened by 8 bases and J by 2 bases, with 19 bases between the two germline ends. CDR1 is MNHNS, CDR2 SASEGT, per germline.

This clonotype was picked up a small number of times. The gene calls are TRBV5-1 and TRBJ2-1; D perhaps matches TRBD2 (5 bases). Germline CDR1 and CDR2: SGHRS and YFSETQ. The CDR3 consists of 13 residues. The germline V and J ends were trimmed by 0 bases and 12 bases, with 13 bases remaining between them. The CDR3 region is CASSLEPYAGQFF. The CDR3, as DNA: TGCGCCAGCAGCTTGGAACCTTACGCGGGGCAGTTCTTC.

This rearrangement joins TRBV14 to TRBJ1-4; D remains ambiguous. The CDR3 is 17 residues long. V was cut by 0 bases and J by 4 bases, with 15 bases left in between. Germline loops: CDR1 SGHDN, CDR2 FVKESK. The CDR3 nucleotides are TGTGCCAGCAGCCAAGATGCACCTCCGGGATATAATGAAAAACTGTTTTTT. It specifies CASSQDAPPGYNEKLFF.

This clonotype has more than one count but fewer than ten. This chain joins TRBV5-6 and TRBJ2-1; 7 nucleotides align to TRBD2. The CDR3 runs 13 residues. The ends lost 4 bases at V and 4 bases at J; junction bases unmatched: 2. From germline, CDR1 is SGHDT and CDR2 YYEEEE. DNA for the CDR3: TGTGCCAGCAGCGGAGCGGGGTACAATGAGCAGTTCTTC. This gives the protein CASSGAGYNEQFF.

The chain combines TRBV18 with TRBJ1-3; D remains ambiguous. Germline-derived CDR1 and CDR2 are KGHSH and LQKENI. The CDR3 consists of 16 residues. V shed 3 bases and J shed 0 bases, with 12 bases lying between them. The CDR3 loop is CASSPQDFGSGNTIYF. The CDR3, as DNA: TGTGCCAGCTCACCTCAGGATTTCGGCTCTGGAAACACCATATATTTT. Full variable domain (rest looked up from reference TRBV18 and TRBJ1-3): NAGVMQNPRHLVRRRGQEARLRCSPMKGHSHVYWYRQLPEEGLKFMVYLQKENIIDESGMPKERFSAEFPKEGPSILRIQQVVRGDSAAYFCASSPQDFGSGNTIYFGEGSWLTVV.

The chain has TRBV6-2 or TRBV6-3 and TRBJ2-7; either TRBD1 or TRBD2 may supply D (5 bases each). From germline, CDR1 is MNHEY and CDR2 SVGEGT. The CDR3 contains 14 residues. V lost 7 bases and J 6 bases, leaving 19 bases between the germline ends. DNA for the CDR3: TGTGCCAGCACCCAGGAGAGGGGAACTCTCGAGCAGTACTTC. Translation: CASTQERGTLEQYF.

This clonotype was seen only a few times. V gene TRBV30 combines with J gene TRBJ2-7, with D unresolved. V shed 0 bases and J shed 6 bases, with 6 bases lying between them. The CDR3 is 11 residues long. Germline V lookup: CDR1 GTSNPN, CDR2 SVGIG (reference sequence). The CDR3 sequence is CAWSVYSEQYF. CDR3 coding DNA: TGTGCCTGGAGTGTATATTCCGAGCAGTACTTC.

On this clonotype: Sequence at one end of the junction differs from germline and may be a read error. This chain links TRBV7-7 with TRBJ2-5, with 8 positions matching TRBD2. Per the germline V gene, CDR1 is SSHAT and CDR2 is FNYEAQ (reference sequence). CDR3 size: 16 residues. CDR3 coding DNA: TGTGCTAGCAGCTTAAGTGTAGCGGGAAACCAAGAGACCCAGTACTTC. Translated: CASSLSVAGNQETQYF.

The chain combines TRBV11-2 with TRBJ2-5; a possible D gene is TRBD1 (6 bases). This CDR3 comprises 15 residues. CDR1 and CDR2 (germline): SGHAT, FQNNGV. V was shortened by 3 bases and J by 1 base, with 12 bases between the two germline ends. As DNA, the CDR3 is TGTGCCAGCAGCTTTGGGGCAGGGGCCCAAGAGACCCAGTACTTC. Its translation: CASSFGAGAQETQYF.

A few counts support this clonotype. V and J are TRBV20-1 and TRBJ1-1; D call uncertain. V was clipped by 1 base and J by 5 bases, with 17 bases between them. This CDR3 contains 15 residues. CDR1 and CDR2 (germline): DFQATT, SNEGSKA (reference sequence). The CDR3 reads CSARAGGVARTEAFF. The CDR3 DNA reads TGCAGTGCTAGAGCAGGTGGGGTTGCTAGGACTGAAGCTTTCTTT.

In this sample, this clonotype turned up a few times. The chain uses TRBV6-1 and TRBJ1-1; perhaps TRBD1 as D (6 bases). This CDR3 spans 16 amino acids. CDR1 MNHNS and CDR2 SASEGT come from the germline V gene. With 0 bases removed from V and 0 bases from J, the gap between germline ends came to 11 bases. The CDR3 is CASSEASQGLNTEAFF. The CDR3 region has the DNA TGTGCCAGCAGTGAAGCATCTCAGGGGCTGAACACTGAAGCTTTCTTT.

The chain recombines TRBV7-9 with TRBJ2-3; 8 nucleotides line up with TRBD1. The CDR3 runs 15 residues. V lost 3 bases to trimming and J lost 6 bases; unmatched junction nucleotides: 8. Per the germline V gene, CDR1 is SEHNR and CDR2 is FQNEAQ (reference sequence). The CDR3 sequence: CASSFPGQGWDTQYF. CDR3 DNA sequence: TGTGCCAGCAGCTTCCCCGGACAGGGCTGGGATACGCAGTATTTT.

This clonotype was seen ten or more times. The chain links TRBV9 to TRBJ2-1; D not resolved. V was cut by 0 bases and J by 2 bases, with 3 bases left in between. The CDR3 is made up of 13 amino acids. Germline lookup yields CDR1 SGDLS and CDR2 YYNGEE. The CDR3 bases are TGTGCCAGCAGCGTAGCCACCTACAATGAGCAGTTCTTC. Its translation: CASSVATYNEQFF.

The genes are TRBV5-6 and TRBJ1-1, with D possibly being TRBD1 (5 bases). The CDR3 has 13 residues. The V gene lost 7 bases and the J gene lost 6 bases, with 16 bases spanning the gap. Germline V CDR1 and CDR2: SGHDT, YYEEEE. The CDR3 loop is CASSPGRGAEAFF. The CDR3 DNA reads TGTGCCAGCTCCCCGGGGAGGGGCGCTGAAGCTTTCTTT.

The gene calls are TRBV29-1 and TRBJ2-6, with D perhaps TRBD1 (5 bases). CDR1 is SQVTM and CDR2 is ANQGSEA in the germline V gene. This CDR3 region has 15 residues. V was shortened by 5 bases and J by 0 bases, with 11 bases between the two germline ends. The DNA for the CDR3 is TGCAGCGTTTCCCCAGGGAACTCTGGGGCCAACGTCCTGACTTTC. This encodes CSVSPGNSGANVLTF.

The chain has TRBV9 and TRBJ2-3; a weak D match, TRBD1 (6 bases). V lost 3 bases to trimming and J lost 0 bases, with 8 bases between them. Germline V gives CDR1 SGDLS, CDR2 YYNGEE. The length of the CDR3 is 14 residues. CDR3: CASSGGQSTDTQYF. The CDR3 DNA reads TGTGCCAGCAGCGGCGGACAGAGCACAGATACGCAGTATTTT.

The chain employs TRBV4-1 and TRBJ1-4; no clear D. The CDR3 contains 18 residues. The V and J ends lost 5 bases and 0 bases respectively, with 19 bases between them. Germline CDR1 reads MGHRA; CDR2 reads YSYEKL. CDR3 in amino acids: CASSWRLSVGSTNEKLFF. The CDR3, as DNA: TGCGCCAGCAGCTGGAGACTTTCGGTAGGCTCAACTAATGAAAAACTGTTTTTT.

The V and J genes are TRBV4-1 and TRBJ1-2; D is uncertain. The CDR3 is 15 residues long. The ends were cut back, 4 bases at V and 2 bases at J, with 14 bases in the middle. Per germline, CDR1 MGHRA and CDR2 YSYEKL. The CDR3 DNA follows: TGCGCCAGCAGCCCTAAAATCGCAGGAAACTATGGCTACACCTTC. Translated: CASSPKIAGNYGYTF.

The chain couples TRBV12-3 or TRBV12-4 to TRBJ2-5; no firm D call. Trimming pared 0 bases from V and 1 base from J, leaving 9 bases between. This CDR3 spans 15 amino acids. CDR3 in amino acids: CASSLALNSQETQYF. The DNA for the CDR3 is TGTGCCAGCAGTTTAGCTCTGAATTCCCAAGAGACCCAGTACTTC.

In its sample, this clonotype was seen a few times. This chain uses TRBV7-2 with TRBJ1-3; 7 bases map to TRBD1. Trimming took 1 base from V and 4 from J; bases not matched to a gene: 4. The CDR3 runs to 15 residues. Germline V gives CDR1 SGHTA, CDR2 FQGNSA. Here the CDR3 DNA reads TGTGCCAGCAGCTTAGGGTCGGGACAGGGAAACACCATATATTTT. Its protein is CASSLGSGQGNTIYF.

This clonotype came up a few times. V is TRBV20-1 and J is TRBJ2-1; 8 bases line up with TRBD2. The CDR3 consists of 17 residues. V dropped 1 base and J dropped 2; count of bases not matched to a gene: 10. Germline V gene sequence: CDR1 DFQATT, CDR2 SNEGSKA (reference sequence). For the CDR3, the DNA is TGCAGTGCTAGAGCCCCGAAAGCGGGGGCCACCTACAATGAGCAGTTCTTC. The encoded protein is CSARAPKAGATYNEQFF.